Reported below is one TCR beta chain. The antigen is not known. The second PCR ran about 6 to 12 cycles with a sample-barcoded 5' primer and J-beta primers. TCRdb itself ran the 5' RACE reads through MiXCR, one entry per CDR3 protein. There are about 1.6 million distinct CDR3 sequences in the sample; about 31% occur only once, and about 10% lies in the top ten. This entry is derived from a study of blood T cells in healthy people across ages. General observations from the study: Donors of long life had a larger count of naive CD4+ cells and greater diversity than aged donors. CMV infection status of these donors was not known.

The CDR3 consists of 14 residues. Germline loops: CDR1 MNHEY, CDR2 SMNVEV (reference sequence). With 6 bases removed from V and 4 bases from J, the gap between germline ends came to 13 bases. The chain recombines TRBV27 with TRBJ2-1; the D is unclear. This sequence originates from a woman under 40 in good health. The source material was blood. CDR3 nucleotides: TGTGCCAGCAGAGGACCCCCTACGTACAATGAGCAGTTCTTC. Translated: CASRGPPTYNEQFF.